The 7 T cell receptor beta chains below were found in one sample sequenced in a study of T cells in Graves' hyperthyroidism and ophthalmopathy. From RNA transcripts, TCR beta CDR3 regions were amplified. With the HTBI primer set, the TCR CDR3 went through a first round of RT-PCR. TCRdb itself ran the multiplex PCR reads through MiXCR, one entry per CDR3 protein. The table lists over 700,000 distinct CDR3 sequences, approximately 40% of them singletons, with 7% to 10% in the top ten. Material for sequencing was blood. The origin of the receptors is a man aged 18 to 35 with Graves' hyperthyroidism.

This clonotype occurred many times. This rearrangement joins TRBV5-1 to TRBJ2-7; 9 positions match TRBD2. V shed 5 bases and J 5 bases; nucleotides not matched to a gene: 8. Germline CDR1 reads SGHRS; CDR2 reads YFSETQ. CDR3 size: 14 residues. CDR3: CASSAGGGPHEQYF. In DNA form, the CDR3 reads TGCGCCAGCAGTGCGGGAGGGGGTCCGCACGAGCAGTACTTC. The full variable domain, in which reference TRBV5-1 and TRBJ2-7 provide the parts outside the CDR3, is KAGVTQTPRYLIKTRGQQVTLSCSPISGHRSVSWYQQTPGQGLQFLFEYFSETQRNKGNFPGRFSGRQFSNSRSEMNVSTLELGDSALYLCASSAGGGPHEQYFGPGTRLTVT.

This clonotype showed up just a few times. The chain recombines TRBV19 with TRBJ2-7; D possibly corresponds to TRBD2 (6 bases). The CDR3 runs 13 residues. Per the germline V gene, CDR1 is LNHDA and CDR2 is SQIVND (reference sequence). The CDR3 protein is CATSPGLNYEQYF. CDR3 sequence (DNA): TGTGCAACAAGCCCGGGACTGAACTACGAGCAGTACTTC.

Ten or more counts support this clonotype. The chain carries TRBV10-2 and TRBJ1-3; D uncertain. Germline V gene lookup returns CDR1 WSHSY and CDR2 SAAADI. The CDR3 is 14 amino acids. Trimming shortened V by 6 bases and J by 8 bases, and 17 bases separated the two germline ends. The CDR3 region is CASSLAPSMDTIYF. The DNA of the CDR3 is TGCGCCAGCAGCCTCGCCCCTTCAATGGACACCATATATTTT.

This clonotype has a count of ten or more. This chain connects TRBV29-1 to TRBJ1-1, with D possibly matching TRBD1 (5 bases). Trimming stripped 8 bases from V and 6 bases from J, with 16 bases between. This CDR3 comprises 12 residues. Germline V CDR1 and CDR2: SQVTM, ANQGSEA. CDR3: CSTLRGGAEAFF. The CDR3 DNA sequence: TGCAGCACCCTTCGGGGGGGGGCTGAAGCTTTCTTT.

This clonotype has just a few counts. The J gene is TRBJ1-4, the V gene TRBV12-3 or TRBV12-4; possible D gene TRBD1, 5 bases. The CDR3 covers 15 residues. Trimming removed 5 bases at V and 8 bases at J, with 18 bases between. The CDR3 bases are TGTGCCAGCAGTCCCCGGGACGGCCTCGGGGAAAAACTGTTTTTT. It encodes CASSPRDGLGEKLFF.

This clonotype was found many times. The CDR3 DNA reads as TGTGCCAGCACCCCTTCACAGGGATACGAGCAGTACTTC. Residues: CASTPSQGYEQYF. The rearrangement uses TRBV7-9 and TRBJ2-7; maybe TRBD1 (6 bases). V was clipped by 7 bases and J by 4 bases, with 14 bases between them. Germline CDR1 is SEHNR and CDR2 is FQNEAQ (reference sequence). CDR3 size: 13 residues.

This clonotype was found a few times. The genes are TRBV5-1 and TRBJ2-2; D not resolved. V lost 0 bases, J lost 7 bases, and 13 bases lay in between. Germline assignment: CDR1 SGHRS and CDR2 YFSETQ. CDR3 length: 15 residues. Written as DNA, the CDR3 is TGCGCCAGCAGCTTGGATCCCTCGGTGGGCGGGGAGCTGTTTTTT. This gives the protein CASSLDPSVGGELFF.